Presented here are 24 T cell receptor beta chains from one specimen sequenced in a study of Graves' ophthalmopathy and Graves' hyperthyroidism. The study amplified TCR beta CDR3 regions using RNA transcripts. First-round RT-PCR used HTBI primers; second-round multiplex PCR followed. TCRdb called the multiplex PCR reads again in MiXCR, with one record for every CDR3 protein. The sample carries just over 600,000 distinct CDR3 sequences, 20% to 25% recorded once. Sequenced material: peripheral blood. The source is a woman in her late teens or twenties with stable Graves' hyperthyroidism. Some clones in this sample may be carry-over from other donors' samples.

This clonotype appeared many times. The rearrangement uses TRBV6-2 or TRBV6-3 and TRBJ1-1; D uncertain. Between the trimmed V and J ends, which lost 7 bases and 6 bases, there was a span of 15 bases. From germline, CDR1 is MNHEY and CDR2 SVGEGT. The length of the CDR3 is 13 residues. The CDR3 nucleotides are TGTGCCAGCACCTGGACGCCGACGGCTGAAGCTTTCTTT. Its protein is CASTWTPTAEAFF.

This sequence joins TRBV28 and TRBJ1-1; D not certain. Germline CDR1 reads MDHEN; CDR2 reads SYDVKM. CDR3 size: 15 residues. V lost 3 bases, J lost 4 bases, and 15 bases lay in between. The DNA for the CDR3 is TGTGCCAGCAGTTTCCAGGCGGTCGGGATCACTGAAGCTTTCTTT. This encodes CASSFQAVGITEAFF.

In this sample, this clonotype turned up many times. Germline and junction disagree at one end, which may indicate a read error. The J gene is TRBJ2-7, the V gene TRBV10-1; a weak D match, TRBD1 (6 bases). The CDR3 length is 12 residues. Germline values: CDR1 WNHNN, CDR2 SYGVQD (reference sequence). CDR3 coding DNA: TGTGCCAGCAGTGAAGTAGGGGGCGAGCAGTACTTC. It specifies CASSEVGGEQYF.

This clonotype was seen ten or more times. The genes are TRBV5-1 and TRBJ1-6; 10 bases line up with TRBD1. Per germline, CDR1 SGHRS and CDR2 YFSETQ. CDR3 length equals 15 residues. The J segment lost 8 bases and the V segment lost 4 bases, leaving 6 bases of the junction unmatched. The CDR3 loop is CASSVQTGGYSPLHF. The CDR3 DNA reads as TGCGCCAGCAGCGTCCAGACAGGGGGCTATTCACCCCTCCACTTT.

This clonotype appeared many times. The rearrangement joins TRBV27 to TRBJ1-2; TRBD1 is a possible D gene (6 bases). The CDR3 totals 16 residues. Germline V gene lookup returns CDR1 MNHEY and CDR2 SMNVEV (reference sequence). V was clipped by 6 bases and J by 2 bases, with 19 bases between them. The CDR3 sequence is CASSFPSEGGNYGYTF. The CDR3 region has the DNA TGTGCCAGCAGCTTTCCCTCTGAGGGGGGAAACTATGGCTACACCTTC.

This clonotype was seen many times. The chain employs TRBV7-2 and TRBJ2-7; 10 bases align to TRBD2. J lost 7 bases, V lost 7 bases, and 7 bases had no gene match. The CDR3 extends over 13 amino acids. Germline V gives CDR1 SGHTA, CDR2 FQGNSA. The CDR3 spells CASTLAGVGEQYF. CDR3 nucleotides: TGTGCCAGCACCCTAGCGGGAGTGGGGGAGCAGTACTTC.

CDR3 DNA sequence: TGTGCCAGCAGTTACTCGGAAGCCAGTCTCAGCTACGAGCAGTACTTC. It translates to CASSYSEASLSYEQYF. This sequence joins TRBV6-2 or TRBV6-3 and TRBJ2-7; D not certain. Trimming cost V 0 bases and J 3 bases, with 15 bases left between them. CDR3 size: 16 residues. Germline V CDR1 and CDR2: MNHEY, SVGEGT.

Ten or more counts support this clonotype. This sequence joins TRBV28 and TRBJ1-2; TRBD1 agrees at 7 bases. Germline V lookup: CDR1 MDHEN, CDR2 SYDVKM. With V trimmed by 6 bases and J by 6 bases, 7 bases remained unmatched. There are 13 residues in the CDR3. This CDR3 reads CASSLTGSNGYTF. CDR3 DNA sequence: TGTGCCAGCAGCCTGACAGGGTCGAATGGCTACACCTTC.

Regarding this clonotype: This may be a read error, as it is one base from a much larger clone. The rearrangement uses TRBV5-1 and TRBJ1-5, with a possible D match to TRBD1 (6 bases). Trimming took 1 base from V and 6 from J, leaving 14 bases between them. In germline, CDR1 is SGHRS, CDR2 YFSETQ. This CDR3 is 15 amino acids long. This CDR3 is CASSLTTGIIQPQHF. CDR3 in DNA: TGCGCCAGCAGCTTGACGACAGGCATCATTCAGCCCCAGCATTTT.

This clonotype was picked up many times. The CDR3 DNA reads TGTGCCAGCAGTTTAGCTTGGAGAGGGGAGCTGTTTTTT. It specifies CASSLAWRGELFF. The chain joins TRBV12-3 or TRBV12-4 to TRBJ2-2; D gene uncertain. Trimming took 0 bases from V and 8 from J, leaving 7 bases between them. The CDR3 is 13 residues long.

This clonotype was observed a few times. The chain combines TRBV28 with TRBJ1-1; unclear D gene. CDR1 is MDHEN and CDR2 is SYDVKM in the germline V gene. CDR3 length equals 12 residues. The V end lost 7 bases, the J end lost 6 bases, and 12 bases lay between the germline ends. This CDR3 reads CASTITGAEAFF. Here the CDR3 DNA reads TGTGCCAGCACCATCACCGGGGCTGAAGCTTTCTTT.

This clonotype was seen many times. J is TRBJ1-3 and V is TRBV11-2; 8 bases are a match to TRBD1. Trimming removed 7 bases from V and 2 bases from J; junction bases left unmatched: 13. This CDR3 comprises 17 residues. CDR1 is SGHAT and CDR2 is FQNNGV in the germline V gene. The DNA of the CDR3 is TGTGCCAGCACCCTCCAGCGGGGCAGGGGGCCTGGAAACACCATATATTTT. This translates into CASTLQRGRGPGNTIYF. Combining the CDR3 with reference TRBV11-2 and TRBJ1-3 gives the whole variable domain EAGVAQSPRYKIIEKRQSVAFWCNPISGHATLYWYQQILGQGPKLLIQFQNNGVVDDSQLPKDRFSAERLKGVDSTLKIQPAKLEDSAVYLCASTLQRGRGPGNTIYFGEGSWLTVV.

Many counts were recorded for this clonotype. The J gene is TRBJ1-1, the V gene TRBV13; D gene uncertain. V was trimmed by 2 bases and J by 6 bases, leaving 7 bases between them. CDR1 PRHDT and CDR2 FYEKMQ come from the germline V gene (reference sequence). The CDR3 sequence is 12 residues long. CDR3 in DNA: TGTGCCAGCAGCTTATTAACAGCTGAAGCTTTCTTT. The encoded protein is CASSLLTAEAFF.

The rearrangement joins TRBV30 to TRBJ1-1; tentative D call: TRBD1 (5 bases). Deletions cut 7 bases from V and 6 bases from J, with 12 bases between. The CDR3 covers 11 residues. Germline values: CDR1 GTSNPN, CDR2 SVGIG (reference sequence). CDR3 nucleotides: TGTGCCTATGAGGACATATCTGAAGCTTTCTTT. Translated: CAYEDISEAFF.

This clonotype was seen many times. V usage is TRBV12-3 or TRBV12-4 and J usage is TRBJ1-5; TRBD1 agrees at 9 bases. This CDR3 comprises 16 residues. V lost 5 bases, J lost 2 bases, and 7 bases stayed unmatched. CDR3 DNA sequence: TGTGCCAGCAGTGCCTTTCGACAGGGGGGCAATCAGCCCCAGCATTTT. This sequence encodes CASSAFRQGGNQPQHF.

This clonotype was detected a few times. The rearrangement joins TRBV4-1 to TRBJ1-2; D is uncertain. Trimming removed 1 base from V and 7 bases from J, with 7 bases in between. This CDR3 is 12 amino acids long. CDR1 and CDR2 (germline): MGHRA, YSYEKL. The CDR3 region is CASSQARLGYTF. The CDR3 nucleotides read TGCGCCAGCAGCCAAGCAAGACTTGGCTACACCTTC.

This clonotype appeared many times. The chain joins TRBV29-1 to TRBJ2-7; 8 bases agree with TRBD2. The CDR3 loop spans 15 amino acids. Germline V gene sequence: CDR1 SQVTM, CDR2 ANQGSEA. Trimming cost V 6 bases and J 3 bases; bases outside gene matches: 13. The CDR3 nucleotides read TGCAGCGTGTATACCGGGACTAGTATCAACTACGAGCAGTACTTC. Protein: CSVYTGTSINYEQYF.

This clonotype was counted ten times or more. The CDR3 nucleotides are TGTGCCAGTAGTATCGGGACAGGAGTGTCTGAAGCTTTCTTT. Its translation is CASSIGTGVSEAFF. This chain connects TRBV19 to TRBJ1-1, with TRBD1 identical over 8 bases. Trimming cost V 3 bases and J 6 bases; bases outside gene matches: 6. There are 14 residues in the CDR3. In germline, CDR1 is LNHDA, CDR2 SQIVND (reference sequence).

The chain is built from TRBV15 and TRBJ1-2; 8 nucleotides match TRBD1. This CDR3 spans 15 amino acids. Germline CDR1 and CDR2: LNHNV and YYDKDF (reference sequence). V shed 1 base, J shed 4 bases, and the junction held 5 bases outside the gene matches. CDR3 in DNA: TGTGCCACCAGCAGAGGACAGGGGATCAGCTATGGCTACACCTTC. Amino acids: CATSRGQGISYGYTF.

V usage is TRBV4-2 and J usage is TRBJ1-5; 8 bases map to TRBD1. The CDR3 length is 19 residues. CDR1 and CDR2 from the germline V gene are LGHNA and YNFKEQ. V lost 4 bases to trimming and J lost 0 bases; unmatched junction nucleotides: 14. CDR3 protein: CASSPWGRQGANSNQPQHF. For the CDR3, the DNA is TGTGCCAGCAGCCCCTGGGGTCGGCAGGGGGCAAATAGCAATCAGCCCCAGCATTTT.

The V and J genes are TRBV6-2 or TRBV6-3 and TRBJ1-5; possibly TRBD1 for D (6 bases). The CDR3 is made up of 13 amino acids. CDR1 is MNHEY and CDR2 is SVGEGT in the germline V gene. V lost 8 bases to trimming and J lost 7 bases, with 15 bases between them. The CDR3 reads CASGQGWRQPQHF. The CDR3 region has the DNA TGTGCCAGCGGTCAGGGGTGGCGGCAGCCCCAGCATTTT.

This clonotype turned up a few times. The chain links TRBV30 to TRBJ1-1; D may be TRBD1 (5 bases). The germline CDR1 and CDR2 sequences are GTSNPN and SVGIG (reference sequence). The CDR3 sequence is 15 residues long. The germline V and J ends were trimmed by 3 bases and 0 bases, with 14 bases remaining between them. The CDR3 coding sequence is TGTGCCTGGAGGGACATCCCCTTCCTGAACACTGAAGCTTTCTTT. Amino acids: CAWRDIPFLNTEAFF.

This clonotype came up many times. CDR3 coding DNA: TGTGCCAGCAGCTTAGTGGCGGGAGGTCTCTACGAGCAGTACTTC. Residues: CASSLVAGGLYEQYF. The rearrangement uses TRBV11-2 and TRBJ2-7; 8 bases fit TRBD2. The CDR3 runs to 15 residues. In germline, CDR1 is SGHAT, CDR2 FQNNGV. V lost 1 base and J lost 3; bases outside the gene matches: 5.

Concerning this clonotype itself: One junction end does not reproduce the germline sequence, and a read error may be involved. The V gene is TRBV5-1, the J gene TRBJ1-6, with D maybe TRBD1 (6 bases). CDR3 length: 18 residues. The germline V gene encodes CDR1 SGHRS and CDR2 YFSETQ. The DNA of the CDR3 is TGCGCCAACAGCTTGGTGGGGGCGAGGAGCTCCTATAATTCACCCCTCCACTTT. It encodes CANSLVGARSSYNSPLHF.